These 18 T cell receptor beta chains were all obtained from the same sample, sequenced in a study of CD8 T cells in Susac syndrome. Random hexamers were used to reverse transcribe an amount of roughly 0.5 to 1 ug RNA. MiXCR, applied by TCRdb to the immunoSEQ multiplex PCR reads, yields one record per CDR3 protein. The table shows about 140,000 distinct CDR3 sequences, with 85% to 95% occurring only once. The sequenced sample consisted of CD8+ T cells from PBMCs. The receptors originated from a human donor in good health.

This clonotype was seen once. The chain carries TRBV7-9 and TRBJ2-7; 14 bases line up with TRBD2. CDR1 and CDR2 from the germline V gene are SEHNR and FQNEAQ (reference sequence). V shed 4 bases, J shed 5 bases, and the junction held 7 bases outside the gene matches. CDR3 length equals 16 residues. The CDR3 region is CASSSRLAGGNHEQYF. The CDR3 DNA reads as TGTGCCAGCAGCTCGAGACTAGCGGGAGGGAACCACGAGCAGTACTTC.

The chain is built from TRBV19 and TRBJ1-5; D is perhaps TRBD1 (5 bases). CDR3 size: 13 residues. The V end was cut by 3 bases, the J end by 8 bases, with 11 bases between. Germline values: CDR1 LNHDA, CDR2 SQIVND (reference sequence). CDR3 sequence reads: CASSIVIGEPQHF. The CDR3 bases are TGTGCCAGTAGTATCGTCATAGGGGAGCCCCAGCATTTT.

The chain recombines TRBV30 with TRBJ2-7; unclear D gene. Trimming took 4 bases from V and 4 from J, leaving 14 bases between them. Per the germline V gene, CDR1 is GTSNPN and CDR2 is SVGIG (reference sequence). This CDR3 contains 13 residues. CDR3 nucleotide sequence: TGTGCCTGGACAGCAACCTCGGCATACGAGCAGTACTTC. Encoded protein: CAWTATSAYEQYF.

V usage is TRBV20-1 and J usage is TRBJ1-1; D ambiguous. Germline V gene lookup returns CDR1 DFQATT and CDR2 SNEGSKA (reference sequence). The CDR3 covers 13 residues. V was pared by 0 bases and J by 0 bases, with 5 bases between. In DNA form, the CDR3 reads TGCAGTGCTAGAGATAGCCTGAACACTGAAGCTTTCTTT. It is translated as CSARDSLNTEAFF.

This rearrangement joins TRBV29-1 to TRBJ2-3; D may correspond to TRBD1 or TRBD2 (5 bases each). CDR1 and CDR2 (germline): SQVTM, ANQGSEA. V lost 2 bases and J 4 bases, leaving 19 bases between the germline ends. CDR3 length equals 16 residues. CDR3 region: CSVESGQGTPPDTQYF. The CDR3 nucleotides read TGCAGCGTTGAAAGCGGACAAGGTACCCCCCCAGATACGCAGTATTTT.

This clonotype was recorded once. V is TRBV2 and J is TRBJ1-5; D possibly corresponds to TRBD1 (5 bases). V was clipped by 6 bases and J by 4 bases, with 16 bases between them. Germline CDR1 reads SNHLY; CDR2 reads FYNNEI. The CDR3 length is 15 residues. The CDR3 is CASRSTDHLNQPQHF. The CDR3 coding sequence is TGTGCCAGCAGATCGACAGACCATTTGAATCAGCCCCAGCATTTT. The entire variable domain, with the rest obtained from reference TRBV2 and TRBJ1-5, is as follows: EPEVTQTPSHQVTQMGQEVILRCVPISNHLYFYWYRQILGQKVEFLVSFYNNEISEKSEIFDDQFSVERPDGSNFTLKIRSTKLEDSAMYFCASRSTDHLNQPQHFGDGTRLSIL.

The rearrangement links TRBV12-3 or TRBV12-4 to TRBJ2-1, with TRBD2 matching 10 bases. The CDR3 spans 15 residues. The V segment lost 5 bases and the J segment 8 bases; nucleotides outside the gene matches: 9. CDR3 region: CASSPWGLALDEQFF. CDR3 nucleotides: TGTGCCAGCAGTCCCTGGGGACTAGCGTTGGATGAGCAGTTCTTC.

CDR3 protein: CAWTLMATGTNEQFF. CDR3 coding DNA: TGTGCCTGGACCCTGATGGCAACGGGGACTAATGAGCAGTTCTTC. The chain carries TRBV30 and TRBJ2-1; the D gene is possibly TRBD2 (6 bases). CDR3 length: 15 amino acids. The germline V gene has CDR1 GTSNPN and CDR2 SVGIG (reference sequence). The V gene lost 4 bases and the J gene lost 7 bases, with 20 bases spanning the gap.

V usage is TRBV12-3 or TRBV12-4 and J usage is TRBJ1-2, with D unresolved. This CDR3 is built from 12 residues. V lost 4 bases, J lost 4 bases, and 7 bases lay in between. The CDR3 sequence: CASSSGLYGYTF. CDR3 bases: TGTGCCAGCAGTTCCGGACTCTATGGCTACACCTTC.

This chain links TRBV29-1 with TRBJ1-4; 8 bases are shared with TRBD1. The CDR3 covers 12 residues. The V gene end was trimmed by 6 bases and the J gene end by 8 bases; junction bases not matched to a gene: 5. Germline V gene lookup returns CDR1 SQVTM and CDR2 ANQGSEA. CDR3 in DNA: TGCAGCGTATGGACAGGGCGCGAAAAACTGTTTTTT. As protein: CSVWTGREKLFF.

V is TRBV28 and J is TRBJ2-7; D ambiguous. CDR3 length: 15 amino acids. CDR1 and CDR2 from the germline V gene are MDHEN and SYDVKM. Trimming shortened V by 0 bases and J by 0 bases, and 9 bases separated the two germline ends. CDR3 residues: CASSLWRGNSYEQYF. DNA of the CDR3: TGTGCCAGCAGTTTATGGCGAGGCAACTCCTACGAGCAGTACTTC. The variable domain in full, with the rest retrieved from reference TRBV28 and TRBJ2-7, is DVKVTQSSRYLVKRTGEKVFLECVQDMDHENMFWYRQDPGLGLRLIYFSYDVKMKEKGDIPEGYSVSREKKERFSLILESASTNQTSMYLCASSLWRGNSYEQYFGPGTRLTVT.

The chain recombines TRBV6-5 with TRBJ1-2; D possibly corresponds to TRBD1 (5 bases). The ends were cut back, 0 bases at V and 4 bases at J, with 18 bases in the middle. The CDR3 sequence is 17 residues long. Germline V gene sequence: CDR1 MNHEY, CDR2 SVGAGI. The CDR3 coding sequence is TGTGCCAGCAGTTACTCGAAAGTAACGGGACGGCTCTATGGCTACACCTTC. Translation gives CASSYSKVTGRLYGYTF.

The rearrangement links TRBV25-1 to TRBJ1-2; D call uncertain. V was shortened by 6 bases and J by 6 bases, with 14 bases between the two germline ends. This CDR3 has 13 amino acids. From germline, CDR1 is MGHDK and CDR2 SYGVNS. Written as DNA, the CDR3 is TGTGCCAGCAGCCCCGAGTTGGGGAATGGCTACACCTTC. It encodes CASSPELGNGYTF.

J is TRBJ2-1 and V is TRBV27; no definite D call. V was cut by 5 bases and J by 0 bases, with 11 bases left in between. Germline V gene sequence: CDR1 MNHEY, CDR2 SMNVEV (reference sequence). The CDR3 contains 15 residues. The CDR3 loop is CASSPLQSSYNEQFF. The CDR3 DNA sequence: TGTGCCAGCAGTCCTCTCCAAAGCTCCTACAATGAGCAGTTCTTC.

The rearrangement uses TRBV30 and TRBJ2-7; no firm D call. The V gene lost 0 bases and the J gene lost 1 base, with 10 bases spanning the gap. The CDR3 length is 14 residues. Per germline, CDR1 GTSNPN and CDR2 SVGIG (reference sequence). The CDR3 loop reads CAWSVVDWSYEQYF. CDR3 nucleotides: TGTGCCTGGAGTGTAGTTGACTGGTCCTACGAGCAGTACTTC.

The V and J genes are TRBV24-1 and TRBJ2-5, with a tentative D call TRBD1 (5 bases). V lost 0 bases to trimming and J lost 5 bases, with 12 bases between them. This CDR3 contains 15 residues. Germline V CDR1 and CDR2: KGHDR, SFDVKD. CDR3 region: CATSDLLGQEETQYF. CDR3 nucleotide sequence: TGTGCCACCAGTGATTTGCTCGGACAAGAGGAGACCCAGTACTTC.

V and J are TRBV27 and TRBJ2-5, with TRBD1 matching 9 bases. Unmatched junction bases numbered 6, after V lost 8 bases and J lost 5 bases. The CDR3 sequence is 13 residues long. Germline CDR1 reads MNHEY; CDR2 reads SMNVEV (reference sequence). Here the CDR3 DNA reads TGTGCCAGCCTGGACAGGGGAGGGGAGACCCAGTACTTC. This translates into CASLDRGGETQYF.

The chain combines TRBV27 with TRBJ2-7; D is tentatively TRBD1 or TRBD2 (5 bases each). Looked up from germline, CDR1 is MNHEY and CDR2 is SMNVEV (reference sequence). V gave up 5 bases and J gave up 2 bases, with 16 bases separating them. This CDR3 contains 15 residues. The CDR3 loop is CASSDLLKGPYEQYF. The CDR3 DNA follows: TGTGCCAGCAGTGACCTCCTTAAGGGACCCTACGAGCAGTACTTC.